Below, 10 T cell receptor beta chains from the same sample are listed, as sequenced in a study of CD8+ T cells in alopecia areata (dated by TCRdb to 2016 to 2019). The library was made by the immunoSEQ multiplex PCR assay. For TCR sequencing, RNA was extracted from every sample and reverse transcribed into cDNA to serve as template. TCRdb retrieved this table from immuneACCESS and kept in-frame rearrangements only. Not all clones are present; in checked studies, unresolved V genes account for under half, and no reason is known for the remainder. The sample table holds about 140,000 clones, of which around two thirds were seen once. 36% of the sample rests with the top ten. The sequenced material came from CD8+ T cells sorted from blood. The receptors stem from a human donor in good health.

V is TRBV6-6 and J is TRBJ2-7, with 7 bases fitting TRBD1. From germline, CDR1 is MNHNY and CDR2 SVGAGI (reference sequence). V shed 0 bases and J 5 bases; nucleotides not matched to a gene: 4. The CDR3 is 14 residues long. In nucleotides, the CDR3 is TGTGCCAGCAGTTACTCAGGGGGCCTCAACGAGCAGTACTTC. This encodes CASSYSGGLNEQYF.

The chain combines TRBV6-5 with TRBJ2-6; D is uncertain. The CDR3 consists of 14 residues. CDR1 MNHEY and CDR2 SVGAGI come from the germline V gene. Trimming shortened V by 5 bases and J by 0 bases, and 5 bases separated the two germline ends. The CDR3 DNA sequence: TGTGCCAGCAGTACGGACTCTGGGGCCAACGTCCTGACTTTC. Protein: CASSTDSGANVLTF.

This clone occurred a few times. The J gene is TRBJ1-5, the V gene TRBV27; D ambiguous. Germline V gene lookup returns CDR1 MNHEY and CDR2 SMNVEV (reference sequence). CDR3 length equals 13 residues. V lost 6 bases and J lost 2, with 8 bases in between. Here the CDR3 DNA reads TGTGCCAGCAGCGACGGTGGCAATCAGCCCCAGCATTTT. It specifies CASSDGGNQPQHF.

The CDR3 coding sequence is TGTGCCAGTAGTATGGCCGGGACAGTGAGCCAGCCCCAGCATTTT. Its translation is CASSMAGTVSQPQHF. The V gene is TRBV19, the J gene TRBJ1-5; 7 bases are a match to TRBD1. The trim removed 3 bases at V and 7 bases at J, leaving 9 bases unmatched. CDR3 length equals 15 residues. Germline V gives CDR1 LNHDA, CDR2 SQIVND (reference sequence).

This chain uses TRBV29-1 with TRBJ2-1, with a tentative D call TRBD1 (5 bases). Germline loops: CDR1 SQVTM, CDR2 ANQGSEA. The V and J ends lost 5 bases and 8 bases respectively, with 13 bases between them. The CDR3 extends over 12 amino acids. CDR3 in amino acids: CSVLGPRDEQFF. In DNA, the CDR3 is TGCAGCGTTTTAGGACCCAGGGATGAGCAGTTCTTC.

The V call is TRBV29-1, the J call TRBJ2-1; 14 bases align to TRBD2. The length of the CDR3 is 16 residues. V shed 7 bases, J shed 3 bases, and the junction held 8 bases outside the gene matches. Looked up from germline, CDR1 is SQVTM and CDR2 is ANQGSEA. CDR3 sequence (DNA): TGCAGCGCCTCGGGACTAGCGGGAGAAAACTACAATGAGCAGTTCTTC. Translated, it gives CSASGLAGENYNEQFF.

The chain's CDR3 is CASSIVGNTGELFF. The CDR3 nucleotides are TGTGCCAGTAGTATCGTGGGGAACACCGGGGAGCTGTTTTTT. The chain uses TRBV19 and TRBJ2-2, with D unclear. Germline V lookup: CDR1 LNHDA, CDR2 SQIVND (reference sequence). The V gene lost 3 bases and the J gene lost 1 base, with 6 bases spanning the gap. The CDR3 is 14 amino acids.

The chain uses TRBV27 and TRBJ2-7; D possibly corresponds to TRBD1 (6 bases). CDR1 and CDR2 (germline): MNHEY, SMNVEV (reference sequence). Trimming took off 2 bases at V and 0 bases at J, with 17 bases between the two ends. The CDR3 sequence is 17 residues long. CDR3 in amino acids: CASSLVPDRTSSYEQYF. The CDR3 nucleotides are TGTGCCAGCAGTTTAGTCCCCGACAGGACGAGCTCCTACGAGCAGTACTTC.

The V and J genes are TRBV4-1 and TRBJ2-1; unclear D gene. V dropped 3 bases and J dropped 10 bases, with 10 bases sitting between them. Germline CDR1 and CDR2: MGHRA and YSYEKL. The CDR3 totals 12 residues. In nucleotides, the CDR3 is TGCGCCAGCAGCCAGGTAGCAGGCGAGCAGTTCTTC. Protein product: CASSQVAGEQFF.

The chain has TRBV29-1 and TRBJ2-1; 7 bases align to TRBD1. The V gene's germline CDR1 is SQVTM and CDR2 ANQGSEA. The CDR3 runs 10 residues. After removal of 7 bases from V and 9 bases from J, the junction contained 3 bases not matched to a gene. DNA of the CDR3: TGCAGCGCCTCAGGGGGTGAGCAGTTCTTC. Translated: CSASGGEQFF.